This TCR beta chain derives from a study of OX40 agonist ivuxolimab in advanced cancers. The overall study: Two patients with cutaneous melanoma and one with hepatocellular carcinoma, three in total, showed partial responses.

This CDR3 is 14 amino acids long. Germline V gene data show CDR1 as LNHDA and CDR2 as SQIVND (reference sequence). V was trimmed by 1 base and J by 1 base, leaving 5 bases between them. To note about this clone: Its antigen is not identified.

The method was immunoSEQ multiplex PCR; TCRdb's version includes in-frame clones alone and lacks a portion of them. The table lists tens of thousands of clones, approximately 92% of them singletons, with approximately 9.6% in the top ten. Overall study results and limits: The study observed clonal expansion of CD4+ and CD8+ blood T cells by week 6 at 0.1 to 3.0 mg/kg.

This chain joins TRBV19 and TRBJ1-5; D is undetermined. The clonotype originates from an adult with an advanced solid tumor such as melanoma, head and neck, liver or kidney cancer. Sequenced material: CD4+ or CD8+ T cells sorted from blood, taken in a trial of the OX40 agonist ivuxolimab. CDR3 protein: CASSIGTSNQPQHF. CDR3 nucleotides: TGTGCCAGTAGTATAGGGACGAGCAATCAGCCCCAGCATTTT.